These 22 T cell receptor beta chains came from one sample sequenced in a study of T cell responses to AZD1222 COVID-19 vaccine. Here immunoSEQ multiplex PCR was the method, and the copy in TCRdb shows in-frame clones only, minus some. The sample records about 150,000 clones, 92% being singletons. The input for sequencing was peripheral blood, taken on day 0 of AZD1222 vaccination. These receptors came from an adult in good health.

The CDR3 region has the DNA TGTGCCTGGAGCGACTTGTACGAGCAGTACTTC. Protein sequence: CAWSDLYEQYF. This chain uses TRBV30 with TRBJ2-7, with no clear D. The germline V and J ends were trimmed by 3 bases and 4 bases, with 7 bases remaining between them. CDR3 length: 11 amino acids. CDR1 is GTSNPN and CDR2 is SVGIG in the germline V gene (reference sequence).

The V call is TRBV11-2, the J call TRBJ2-1, with a possible D match to TRBD2 (6 bases). The CDR3 extends over 16 amino acids. V was cut by 1 base and J by 8 bases, with 18 bases left in between. The germline CDR1 and CDR2 sequences are SGHAT and FQNNGV. CDR3 amino acids: CASSLAPGGANYEQFF. The CDR3 DNA sequence: TGTGCCAGCAGCTTAGCTCCTGGCGGGGCCAACTATGAGCAGTTCTTC.

This chain joins TRBV4-3 and TRBJ2-5, with D possibly matching TRBD2 (5 bases). The CDR3 consists of 16 residues. CDR1 and CDR2 (germline): LGHNA, YSLEER. Between the trimmed V and J ends, which lost 0 bases and 6 bases, there was a span of 17 bases. CDR3 coding DNA: TGCGCCAGCAGCCAAGATTCCTTCAGCGGTTGGCAGACCCAGTACTTC. Protein sequence: CASSQDSFSGWQTQYF.

This chain joins TRBV4-3 and TRBJ2-7; 11 bases map to TRBD2. This CDR3 is 16 amino acids long. Germline V CDR1 and CDR2: LGHNA, YSLEER. After removal of 4 bases from V and 7 bases from J, the junction contained 12 bases not matched to a gene. DNA of the CDR3: TGCGCCAGCAGCCCCCGACTAGCGGGGATTTCTGAAGAGCAGTACTTC. This gives the protein CASSPRLAGISEEQYF.

J is TRBJ2-3 and V is TRBV19, with D tentatively TRBD1 (6 bases). The V end was cut by 0 bases, the J end by 5 bases, with 9 bases between. The CDR3 totals 14 residues. Germline lookup yields CDR1 LNHDA and CDR2 SQIVND (reference sequence). The CDR3 DNA reads as TGTGCCAGTAGTATAGAGGGGGCGGAAGATACGCAGTATTTT. Encoded protein: CASSIEGAEDTQYF.

The chain recombines TRBV29-1 with TRBJ2-1, with 7 positions matching TRBD2. Germline V CDR1 and CDR2: SQVTM, ANQGSEA. This CDR3 contains 11 residues. V was pared by 7 bases and J by 3 bases, with 0 bases of the junction left unmatched. The CDR3 is CSGTSYNEQFF. CDR3 DNA sequence: TGCAGCGGGACTAGCTACAATGAGCAGTTCTTC.

This sequence joins TRBV5-1 and TRBJ2-1, with unresolved D. Germline CDR1 SGHRS, CDR2 YFSETQ. V lost 0 bases, J lost 0 bases, and 10 bases lay in between. There are 16 residues in the CDR3. The CDR3 protein is CASSLDGLLSYNEQFF. The CDR3 nucleotides read TGCGCCAGCAGCTTGGATGGCCTCCTCTCCTACAATGAGCAGTTCTTC.

This sequence joins TRBV19 and TRBJ2-1, with 7 bases lining up with TRBD1. Trimming removed 5 bases from V and 6 bases from J; junction bases left unmatched: 10. The CDR3 length is 15 residues. The V gene's germline CDR1 is LNHDA and CDR2 SQIVND (reference sequence). CDR3 coding DNA: TGTGCCAGTAGTCCAACCCAGGGGGTGACCAATGAGCAGTTCTTC. It specifies CASSPTQGVTNEQFF.

The sample holds a few counts of this clone. DNA of the CDR3: TGCGCCAGCAGCCAAGATGGTCATCCAGCGGACACCATATATTTT. Amino acids: CASSQDGHPADTIYF. This chain uses TRBV4-1 with TRBJ1-3; D unresolved. The CDR3 covers 15 residues. Looked up from germline, CDR1 is MGHRA and CDR2 is YSYEKL. The V gene lost 0 bases and the J gene lost 8 bases, with 14 bases spanning the gap.

The gene calls are TRBV6-1 and TRBJ2-2, with D unclear. This CDR3 is built from 15 residues. V was shortened by 2 bases and J by 6 bases, with 13 bases between the two germline ends. In germline, CDR1 is MNHNS, CDR2 SASEGT. This CDR3 is CASSELLGSAGELFF. CDR3 coding DNA: TGTGCCAGCAGTGAACTACTGGGCTCAGCCGGGGAGCTGTTTTTT.

This chain uses TRBV19 with TRBJ2-3; possibly TRBD1 or TRBD2 for D (5 bases each). The germline V gene has CDR1 LNHDA and CDR2 SQIVND (reference sequence). V was clipped by 4 bases and J by 1 base, with 9 bases between them. This CDR3 spans 14 amino acids. CDR3 amino acids: CASSRGRGTDTQYF. The CDR3 DNA follows: TGTGCCAGTAGTAGGGGGAGAGGCACAGATACGCAGTATTTT.

The J gene is TRBJ1-1, the V gene TRBV11-1; tentative D call: TRBD1 (6 bases). V lost 4 bases to trimming and J lost 7 bases, with 10 bases between them. The CDR3 covers 12 residues. Germline CDR1 reads SGHAT; CDR2 reads FQDESV (reference sequence). The CDR3 DNA is TGTGCCAGCAGCTCCACAGGGAATGAAGCTTTCTTT. Translation gives CASSSTGNEAFF. Variable domain in full (rest from reference TRBV11-1 and TRBJ1-1): EAEVAQSPRYKITEKSQAVAFWCDPISGHATLYWYRQILGQGPELLVQFQDESVVDDSQLPKDRFSAERLKGVDSTLKIQPAELGDSAMYLCASSSTGNEAFFGQGTRLTVV.

The rearrangement uses TRBV6-5 and TRBJ1-2, with D unresolved. V lost 7 bases and J 6 bases, leaving 15 bases between the germline ends. Germline-derived CDR1 and CDR2 are MNHEY and SVGAGI. CDR3 size: 13 residues. CDR3 coding DNA: TGTGCCAGCAAACGGTTTAGTTTGGATGGCTACACCTTC. Amino acids: CASKRFSLDGYTF.

The sample holds a few counts of this clone. The V call is TRBV7-9, the J call TRBJ2-5; no definite D call. Germline CDR1 is SEHNR and CDR2 is FQNEAQ (reference sequence). Trimming removed 5 bases at V and 0 bases at J, with 10 bases between. This CDR3 contains 14 residues. CDR3: CASSPRRYQETQYF. CDR3 in DNA: TGTGCCAGCAGCCCCCGCCGCTACCAAGAGACCCAGTACTTC.

This sequence joins TRBV19 and TRBJ1-2; D gene ambiguous. The CDR3 contains 12 residues. The germline gives CDR1 LNHDA, CDR2 SQIVND (reference sequence). Deletions cut 7 bases from V and 1 base from J, with 7 bases between. CDR3 nucleotides: TGTGCCAGTACCATTAATAACTATGGCTACACCTTC. Its translation: CASTINNYGYTF.

This clone has a single count. The J gene is TRBJ1-1, the V gene TRBV4-2; the D is unclear. From germline, CDR1 is LGHNA and CDR2 YNFKEQ. The CDR3 is 13 amino acids. Between the trimmed V and J ends, which lost 0 bases and 3 bases, there was a span of 5 bases. The CDR3 DNA is TGTGCCAGCAGCCAAGAACGGGACACTGAAGCTTTCTTT. Protein: CASSQERDTEAFF.

The J gene is TRBJ1-1, the V gene TRBV9; TRBD1 agrees at 8 bases. V lost 9 bases, J lost 6 bases, and 16 bases stayed unmatched. CDR3 length: 15 residues. Germline V gene data show CDR1 as SGDLS and CDR2 as YYNGEE. CDR3 DNA: TGTGCCACCTCGGAAAGACAGGGGAGTTATGCTGAAGCTTTCTTT. Residues: CATSERQGSYAEAFF.

The chain carries TRBV5-6 and TRBJ2-2, with TRBD1 matching 7 bases. The CDR3 runs to 16 residues. With 2 bases clipped from V and 3 bases from J, the junction kept 7 bases outside the gene matches. Per germline, CDR1 SGHDT and CDR2 YYEEEE. Here the CDR3 reads CASSLDRAFDTGELFF. The DNA of the CDR3 is TGTGCCAGCAGCTTAGACAGGGCGTTTGACACCGGGGAGCTGTTTTTT. Drawing the rest from reference TRBV5-6 and TRBJ2-2, the complete variable domain is DAGVTQSPTHLIKTRGQQVTLRCSPKSGHDTVSWYQQALGQGPQFIFQYYEEEERQRGNFPDRFSGHQFPNYSSELNVNALLLGDSALYLCASSLDRAFDTGELFFGEGSRLTVL.

The V gene is TRBV28, the J gene TRBJ2-1; TRBD2 matches 10 bases. V shed 4 bases and J 7 bases; nucleotides not matched to a gene: 10. The germline V gene encodes CDR1 MDHEN and CDR2 SYDVKM. This CDR3 has 16 amino acids. Written as DNA, the CDR3 is TGTGCCAGCAGTTCCCCCCAGCGGGAGGGGACTAATGAGCAGTTCTTC. Translating gives CASSSPQREGTNEQFF.

CDR3 bases: TGTGCCAGCTCACCGGGGACAGACAGCTACACCTTC. It is translated as CASSPGTDSYTF. This chain links TRBV18 with TRBJ1-2, with TRBD1 matching over 7 bases. This CDR3 has 12 amino acids. Germline trimming cut 3 bases from V and 9 bases from J; bases unmatched to any gene: 4. Germline V CDR1 and CDR2: KGHSH, LQKENI. The full variable domain, its missing parts supplied by reference TRBV18 and TRBJ1-2, is NAGVMQNPRHLVRRRGQEARLRCSPMKGHSHVYWYRQLPEEGLKFMVYLQKENIIDESGMPKERFSAEFPKEGPSILRIQQVVRGDSAAYFCASSPGTDSYTFGSGTRLTVV.

The chain has TRBV5-6 and TRBJ2-5, with D maybe TRBD1 (5 bases). The CDR3 contains 14 residues. V was clipped by 0 bases and J by 4 bases, with 10 bases between them. Germline loops: CDR1 SGHDT, CDR2 YYEEEE. DNA for the CDR3: TGTGCCAGCAGCTTGGGGGCAGGGCCAGAGACCCAGTACTTC. Its protein is CASSLGAGPETQYF.

J is TRBJ1-1 and V is TRBV5-4; D gene uncertain. Germline lookup yields CDR1 SGHNT and CDR2 YYREEE (reference sequence). V shed 1 base and J shed 4 bases, with 11 bases lying between them. CDR3 length: 14 residues. As DNA, the CDR3 is TGTGCCAGCAGCTTGCATGGAACCGCCACTGAAGCTTTCTTT. The encoded protein is CASSLHGTATEAFF.